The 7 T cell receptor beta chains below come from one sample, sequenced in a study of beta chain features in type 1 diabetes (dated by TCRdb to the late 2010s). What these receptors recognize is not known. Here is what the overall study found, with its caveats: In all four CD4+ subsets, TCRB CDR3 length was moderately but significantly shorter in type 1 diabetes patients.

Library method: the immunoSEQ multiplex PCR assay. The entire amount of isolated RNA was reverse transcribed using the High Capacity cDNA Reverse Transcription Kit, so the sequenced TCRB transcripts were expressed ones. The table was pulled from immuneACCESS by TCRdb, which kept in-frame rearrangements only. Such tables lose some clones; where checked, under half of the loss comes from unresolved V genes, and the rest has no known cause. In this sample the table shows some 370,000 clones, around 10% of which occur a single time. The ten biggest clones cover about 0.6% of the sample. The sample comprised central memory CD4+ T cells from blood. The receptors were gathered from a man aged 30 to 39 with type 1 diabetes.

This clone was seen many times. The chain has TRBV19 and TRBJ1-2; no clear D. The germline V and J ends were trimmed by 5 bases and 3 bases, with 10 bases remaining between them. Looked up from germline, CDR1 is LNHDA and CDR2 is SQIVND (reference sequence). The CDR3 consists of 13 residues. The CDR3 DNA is TGTGCCAGTAGTGGCCGGGAACACTATGGCTACACCTTC. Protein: CASSGREHYGYTF.

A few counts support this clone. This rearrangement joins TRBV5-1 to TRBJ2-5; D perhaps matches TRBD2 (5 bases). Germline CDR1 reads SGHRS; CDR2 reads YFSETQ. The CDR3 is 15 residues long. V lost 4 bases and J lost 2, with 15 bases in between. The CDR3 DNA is TGCGCCAGCAGCCCATTCGGCGGGCCGCAAGAGACCCAGTACTTC. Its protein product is CASSPFGGPQETQYF.

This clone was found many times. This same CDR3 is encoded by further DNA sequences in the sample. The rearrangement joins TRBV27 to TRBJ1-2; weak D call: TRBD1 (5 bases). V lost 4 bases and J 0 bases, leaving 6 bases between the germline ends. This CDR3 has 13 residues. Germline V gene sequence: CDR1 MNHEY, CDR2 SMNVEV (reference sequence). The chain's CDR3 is CASSSGTNYGYTF. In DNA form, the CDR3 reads TGTGCCAGCAGTTCAGGGACTAACTATGGCTACACCTTC.

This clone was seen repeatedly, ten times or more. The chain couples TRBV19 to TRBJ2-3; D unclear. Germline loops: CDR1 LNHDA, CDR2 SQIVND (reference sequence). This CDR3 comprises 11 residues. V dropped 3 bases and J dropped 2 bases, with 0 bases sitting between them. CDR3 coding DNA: TGTGCCAGTAGTATCACAGATACGCAGTATTTT. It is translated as CASSITDTQYF.

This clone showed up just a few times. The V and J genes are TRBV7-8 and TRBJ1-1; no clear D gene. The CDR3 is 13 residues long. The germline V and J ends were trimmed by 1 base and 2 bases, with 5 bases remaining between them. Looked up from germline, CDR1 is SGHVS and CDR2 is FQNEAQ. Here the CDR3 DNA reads TGTGCCAGCAGCTTAGAACCTAACACTGAAGCTTTCTTT. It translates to CASSLEPNTEAFF.

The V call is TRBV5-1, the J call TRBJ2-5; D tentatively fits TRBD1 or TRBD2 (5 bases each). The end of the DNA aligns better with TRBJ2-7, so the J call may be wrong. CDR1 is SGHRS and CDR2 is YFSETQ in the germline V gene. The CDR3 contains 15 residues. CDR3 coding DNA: TGCGCCAGCAGCGGCGGTTGGGGGAGCTCCTACGAGCAGTACTTC. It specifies CASSGGWGSSYEQYF.

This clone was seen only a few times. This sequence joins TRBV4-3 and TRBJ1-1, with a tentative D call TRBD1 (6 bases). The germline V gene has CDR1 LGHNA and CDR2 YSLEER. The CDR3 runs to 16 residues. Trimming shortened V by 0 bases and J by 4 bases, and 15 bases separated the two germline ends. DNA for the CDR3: TGCGCCAGCAGCCAAGATAGGGGGGCTGATGGCACTGAAGCTTTCTTT. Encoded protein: CASSQDRGADGTEAFF.